Presented here are 25 T cell receptor beta chains from one specimen sequenced in a study of cytomegalovirus exposure and HLA in healthy donors (TCRdb year 2017). The library was made by the immunoSEQ multiplex PCR assay. For the multiplex PCR, a mixture combining 60 forward primers for TCR Vbeta segments and 13 reverse primers for TCR Jbeta segments was used. TCRdb stores this immuneACCESS table with in-frame sequences only. Part of the clones is absent; in the studies checked, under half of the shortfall reflects unresolved V genes, and no reason is known for the rest. The sample table contains 80,000 to 100,000 clones; only one count was recorded for about 67% of them. The ten most abundant clones make up approximately 16% of the sample. Sequenced material: PBMCs. The receptors were sampled from a woman aged 18-30 years in good health and CMV-seropositive.

This rearrangement joins TRBV21-1 to TRBJ2-5; the table assigns TRBD1, which was not confirmed against the DNA. TRBV21-1 is a listed pseudogene. This CDR3 comprises 15 residues. CDR3 nucleotides: TGTGCCAGCAGCAAACCCCGGACGGACAAAGAGACCCAGTACTTC. Its translation is CASSKPRTDKETQYF.

The CDR3: CAGNRAGEYGYTF. CDR3 coding DNA: TGTGCCGGAAACCGGGCAGGGGAATATGGCTACACCTTC. The V gene is TRBV28, the J gene TRBJ1-2, with D possibly matching TRBD1 (6 bases). Trimming stripped 11 bases from V and 5 bases from J, with 18 bases between. CDR3 size: 13 residues. The germline CDR1 and CDR2 sequences are MDHEN and SYDVKM.

The CDR3 region has the DNA TGTGCCAGCAGCTTGGAAGGGGAAGGCACCGGGGAGCTGTTTTTT. Encoded protein: CASSLEGEGTGELFF. J is TRBJ2-2 and V is TRBV5-6; D may be TRBD1 (5 bases). CDR3 length: 15 residues. CDR1 is SGHDT, CDR2 YYEEEE, per germline. Deletions cut 0 bases from V and 4 bases from J, with 10 bases between. The entire variable domain, with the rest obtained from reference TRBV5-6 and TRBJ2-2, is as follows: DAGVTQSPTHLIKTRGQQVTLRCSPKSGHDTVSWYQQALGQGPQFIFQYYEEEERQRGNFPDRFSGHQFPNYSSELNVNALLLGDSALYLCASSLEGEGTGELFFGEGSRLTVL.

This clone has more than one count but fewer than ten. The rearrangement uses TRBV6-6 and TRBJ1-5, with D perhaps matching TRBD1 (5 bases). The CDR3 loop spans 14 amino acids. Trimming took off 7 bases at V and 0 bases at J, with 10 bases between the two ends. Germline V gene lookup returns CDR1 MNHNY and CDR2 SVGAGI (reference sequence). The CDR3: CASKRGSSNQPQHF. In DNA form, the CDR3 reads TGTGCCAGCAAACGGGGGTCTAGCAATCAGCCCCAGCATTTT.

The rearrangement uses TRBV27 and TRBJ2-5; D possibly corresponds to TRBD2 (5 bases). Trimming cost V 1 base and J 3 bases, with 6 bases left between them. The CDR3 covers 13 residues. Germline CDR1 reads MNHEY; CDR2 reads SMNVEV (reference sequence). The CDR3 nucleotides read TGTGCCAGCAGTTTATACGGGAAAGAGACCCAGTACTTC. Protein product: CASSLYGKETQYF.

The chain uses TRBV6-1 and TRBJ2-4; D ambiguous. The CDR3 loop spans 13 amino acids. Trimming pared 9 bases from V and 3 bases from J, leaving 12 bases between. The germline gives CDR1 MNHNS, CDR2 SASEGT. CDR3 DNA sequence: TGTGCCAGTATTAGCATGGGCAAAAACATTCAGTACTTC. Protein sequence: CASISMGKNIQYF.

The chain is built from TRBV5-1 and TRBJ2-1; TRBD1 is a possible D gene (5 bases). V lost 4 bases, J lost 0 bases, and 11 bases lay in between. This CDR3 has 15 amino acids. In germline, CDR1 is SGHRS, CDR2 YFSETQ. The CDR3 reads CASSQTVLSYNEQFF. The CDR3 region has the DNA TGCGCCAGCAGCCAGACAGTGCTCTCCTACAATGAGCAGTTCTTC.

This clone was seen a few times. This chain's CDR3 is CASSAARGLLRDTQYF. CDR3 coding DNA: TGTGCCAGCAGCGCCGCTCGGGGACTACTCCGGGATACGCAGTATTTT. The genes are TRBV14 and TRBJ2-3, with 7 bases fitting TRBD2. The J segment lost 6 bases and the V segment lost 5 bases, leaving 14 bases of the junction unmatched. In germline, CDR1 is SGHDN, CDR2 FVKESK. CDR3 size: 16 residues.

The sample holds a few counts of this clone. CDR3 nucleotides: TGCGCCAGCAGCTTGGGGGCATTAAATGAGCAGTTCTTC. Protein product: CASSLGALNEQFF. The chain carries TRBV5-1 and TRBJ2-1, with no clear D. The V end was cut by 0 bases, the J end by 7 bases, with 8 bases between. Germline V gene sequence: CDR1 SGHRS, CDR2 YFSETQ. The CDR3 length is 13 residues.

The gene calls are TRBV19 and TRBJ1-1; the D gene is possibly TRBD1 (5 bases). CDR3 length equals 15 residues. Deletions cut 2 bases from V and 3 bases from J, with 13 bases between. Germline lookup yields CDR1 LNHDA and CDR2 SQIVND (reference sequence). CDR3 region: CASSIRGVSYTEAFF. The CDR3 DNA sequence: TGTGCCAGTAGTATACGGGGGGTCAGCTACACTGAAGCTTTCTTT.

In its sample, this clone was seen once. V is TRBV5-6 and J is TRBJ2-7; 10 nucleotides match TRBD1. The CDR3 consists of 18 residues. Germline CDR1 is SGHDT and CDR2 is YYEEEE. V was pared by 3 bases and J by 3 bases, with 15 bases of the junction left unmatched. The CDR3, as DNA: TGTGCCAGCAGCTCGGGACAGGGGCTAACCTCTTCTTACTACGAGCAGTACTTC. It codes for CASSSGQGLTSSYYEQYF.

This clone was detected only once. This chain uses TRBV2 with TRBJ2-1, with 7 bases fitting TRBD2. The CDR3 is made up of 14 amino acids. Germline-derived CDR1 and CDR2 are SNHLY and FYNNEI. The V gene end was trimmed by 2 bases and the J gene end by 6 bases; junction bases not matched to a gene: 4. CDR3 in amino acids: CASSESGVGNEQFF. CDR3 DNA sequence: TGTGCCAGCAGTGAAAGCGGGGTCGGCAATGAGCAGTTCTTC.

This clone was seen a few times. The V gene is TRBV6-5, the J gene TRBJ2-5; 9 nucleotides match TRBD2. The CDR3 totals 15 residues. The V and J ends lost 8 bases and 5 bases, in that order; junction bases with no gene match: 12. Germline V gene lookup returns CDR1 MNHEY and CDR2 SVGAGI. The CDR3 here is CASHSGSNGWETQYF. The CDR3 DNA reads as TGTGCCAGCCATAGCGGGAGTAACGGGTGGGAGACCCAGTACTTC.

The chain recombines TRBV28 with TRBJ1-2, with 10 bases aligning to TRBD1. Germline V gene data show CDR1 as MDHEN and CDR2 as SYDVKM. This CDR3 is 13 amino acids long. The V and J ends lost 8 bases and 2 bases, in that order; junction bases with no gene match: 2. In DNA, the CDR3 is TGTGCCAGCGGACAGGGGGGAAACTATGGCTACACCTTC. Protein: CASGQGGNYGYTF.

This clone was found once. This rearrangement joins TRBV2 to TRBJ1-1; no clear D. Trimming removed 3 bases at V and 0 bases at J, with 8 bases between. This CDR3 region has 14 residues. Germline CDR1 and CDR2: SNHLY and FYNNEI. CDR3 sequence: CASSETQMNTEAFF. The CDR3 DNA is TGTGCCAGCAGTGAGACTCAGATGAACACTGAAGCTTTCTTT.

The rearrangement joins TRBV9 to TRBJ2-7; 12 nucleotides agree with TRBD2. CDR1 and CDR2 (germline): SGDLS, YYNGEE. Losses at the gene ends were 2 bases for V and 7 bases for J; bases not matched to a gene: 7. The CDR3 length is 15 residues. CDR3 DNA: TGTGCCAGCAGCGTCACTAGCGGGGGGCAAGGTGAGCAGTACTTC. This translates into CASSVTSGGQGEQYF.

The gene calls are TRBV19 and TRBJ1-4, with 10 nucleotides matching TRBD1. The length of the CDR3 is 16 residues. From germline, CDR1 is LNHDA and CDR2 SQIVND (reference sequence). Trimming at V came to 4 bases and at J to 8 bases, leaving 10 bases not matched to a gene. CDR3 amino acids: CASSKYAGTGAEKLFF. DNA of the CDR3: TGTGCCAGTAGTAAATATGCCGGGACAGGGGCCGAAAAACTGTTTTTT.

The chain carries TRBV6-5 and TRBJ1-1; 10 bases map to TRBD1. The CDR3 is made up of 13 amino acids. Germline CDR1 is MNHEY and CDR2 is SVGAGI. J gave up 6 bases and V 6 bases, and 4 bases lay outside the gene matches. CDR3 amino acids: CASRKTGGPEAFF. The CDR3, as DNA: TGTGCCAGCAGGAAGACAGGGGGCCCTGAAGCTTTCTTT.

This clone was observed a handful of times. The CDR3 bases are TGTGCCAGCAGCGTACAAGACAGGGGCACTGAAGCTTTCTTT. Its protein product is CASSVQDRGTEAFF. The chain combines TRBV9 with TRBJ1-1, with 8 bases fitting TRBD1. CDR3 length: 14 residues. Germline CDR1 SGDLS, CDR2 YYNGEE. V shed 1 base and J 4 bases; nucleotides not matched to a gene: 3.

V gene TRBV6-5 combines with J gene TRBJ2-3, with a weak D call TRBD2 (5 bases). The CDR3 is 16 amino acids. V lost 0 bases to trimming and J lost 2 bases, with 12 bases between them. Germline V gene lookup returns CDR1 MNHEY and CDR2 SVGAGI. DNA of the CDR3: TGTGCCAGCAGTTACTCGATTTCGGGGTTCACAGATACGCAGTATTTT. Its protein product is CASSYSISGFTDTQYF.

V usage is TRBV2 and J usage is TRBJ1-2; D remains unclear. V was trimmed by 6 bases and J by 8 bases, leaving 13 bases between them. Germline-derived CDR1 and CDR2 are SNHLY and FYNNEI. The CDR3 covers 12 residues. The CDR3 DNA reads TGTGCCAGCAGGGGCTCGTTTGGGGGCTACACCTTC. Its translation is CASRGSFGGYTF.

This clone was observed once. The V gene is TRBV11-1, the J gene TRBJ2-7, with 7 nucleotides matching TRBD1. The V and J ends lost 3 bases and 0 bases, in that order; junction bases with no gene match: 2. Germline V gives CDR1 SGHAT, CDR2 FQDESV (reference sequence). CDR3 length: 14 amino acids. DNA of the CDR3: TGTGCCAGCAGCTTCGACAGGGCCTCCTACGAGCAGTACTTC. The encoded protein is CASSFDRASYEQYF. The whole variable domain, filled in from reference TRBV11-1 and TRBJ2-7, reads EAEVAQSPRYKITEKSQAVAFWCDPISGHATLYWYRQILGQGPELLVQFQDESVVDDSQLPKDRFSAERLKGVDSTLKIQPAELGDSAMYLCASSFDRASYEQYFGPGTRLTVT.

This clone has a single count. The V call is TRBV18, the J call TRBJ2-7, with 9 bases fitting TRBD2. J gave up 3 bases and V 6 bases, and 6 bases lay outside the gene matches. The CDR3 is made up of 14 amino acids. Germline V lookup: CDR1 KGHSH, CDR2 LQKENI. The CDR3 DNA reads TGTGCCAGCTCGCCGGGACTAGCTAACTACGAGCAGTACTTC. It codes for CASSPGLANYEQYF.

The chain couples TRBV28 to TRBJ1-2; 7 positions match TRBD1. The V gene end was trimmed by 6 bases and the J gene end by 12 bases; junction bases not matched to a gene: 25. Per the germline V gene, CDR1 is MDHEN and CDR2 is SYDVKM. This CDR3 contains 17 residues. CDR3 DNA sequence: TGTGCCAGCAGCCTTACATCCCGGGACAGACTCGGGTCGGAACACACCTTC. The encoded protein is CASSLTSRDRLGSEHTF.

The gene calls are TRBV18 and TRBJ2-7; maybe TRBD1 (5 bases). The CDR3 covers 16 residues. The V end was cut by 3 bases, the J end by 0 bases, with 15 bases between. CDR1 and CDR2 from the germline V gene are KGHSH and LQKENI. CDR3 region: CASSPSQGHRSYEQYF. CDR3 sequence (DNA): TGTGCCAGCTCACCTAGCCAGGGCCACCGCTCCTACGAGCAGTACTTC.